This TCR beta chain came from a study of OX40 agonist ivuxolimab in advanced cancers. Losses at the gene ends were 3 bases for V and 5 bases for J; bases not matched to a gene: 11. Germline CDR1 LNHDA, CDR2 SQIVND (reference sequence). The CDR3 loop spans 16 amino acids. Measured with immunoSEQ multiplex PCR; TCRdb has only the in-frame clones, and not every one. The sample contains about 110,000 clones, 91% of which appear only once. Sequencing was performed on CD4+ or CD8+ T cells sorted from blood, taken in a trial of the OX40 agonist ivuxolimab. V gene TRBV19 combines with J gene TRBJ2-3; 7 bases fit TRBD1. This receptor was identified in an adult with an advanced solid tumor such as melanoma, head and neck, liver or kidney cancer. DNA for the CDR3: TGTGCCAGTAGTATCATCGCAGGGGCAGGGGGAGATACGCAGTATTTT. Encoded protein: CASSIIAGAGGDTQYF.